This T cell receptor (beta chain) was captured in a study of shared clonotypes between healthy human individuals. About the study: Plates per donor: three CD4 naive, three CD4 memory, two CD8 naive, one CD8 memory. Study results and caveats: Estimated clonotype richness was generally higher in naive than memory subsets. Sequencing of the sorted subsets was shown by rarefaction to be incomplete despite large depth.

This clone has a handful of counts. What it binds is not known. Each sorted subset replicate got 200 ng genomic DNA, roughly 30,000 genomes. Sequencing was performed with immunoSEQ multiplex PCR; in TCRdb, only in-frame clones are kept and a portion is missing. This repertoire shows more than 900,000 clones, 70% to 80% found once; its top ten account for 0.6% to 0.75%. V was pared by 1 base and J by 6 bases, with 7 bases between. Germline loops: CDR1 SGHDN, CDR2 FVKESK. The CDR3 runs 13 residues. Material for sequencing was memory CD4+ T cells from PBMCs. Subset reported: CD45RA-negative fraction. The rearrangement joins TRBV14 to TRBJ1-5, with D unresolved. The TCR was taken from a man aged 18 to 29 in good health. Some clones in this sample may be carry-over from other donors' samples. For the CDR3, the DNA is TGTGCCAGCAGCCAAGGGGAAGGTCAGCCCCAGCATTTT. It specifies CASSQGEGQPQHF.